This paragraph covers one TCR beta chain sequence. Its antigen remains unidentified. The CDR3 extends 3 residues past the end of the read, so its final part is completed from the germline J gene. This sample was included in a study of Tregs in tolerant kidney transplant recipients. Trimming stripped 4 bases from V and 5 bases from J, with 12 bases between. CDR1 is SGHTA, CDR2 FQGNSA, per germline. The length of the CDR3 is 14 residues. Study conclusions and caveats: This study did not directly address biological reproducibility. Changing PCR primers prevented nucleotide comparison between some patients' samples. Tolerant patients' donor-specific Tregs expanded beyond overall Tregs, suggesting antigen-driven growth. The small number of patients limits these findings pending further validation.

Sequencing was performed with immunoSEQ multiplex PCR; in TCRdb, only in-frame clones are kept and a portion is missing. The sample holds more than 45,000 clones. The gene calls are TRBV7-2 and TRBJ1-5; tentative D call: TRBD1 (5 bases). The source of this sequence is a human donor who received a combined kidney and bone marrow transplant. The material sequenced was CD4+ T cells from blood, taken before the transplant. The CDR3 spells CASSSGGGYQPQHF. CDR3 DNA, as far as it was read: TGTGCCAGCAGCTCCGGGGGAGGATATCAGCCC.